The 25 T cell receptor beta chains listed next were all sequenced from one sample in a study of T cell clonality in common variable immunodeficiency. Findings and caveats of the study: Fewer deletions and N-nucleotide insertions were reportedly seen in common variable immunodeficiency TCR beta sequences.

These receptors have no identified antigens. Using immunoSEQ multiplex PCR, the repertoire was profiled, and TCRdb retains in-frame clones only, with some absent. The repertoire has more than 20,000 clones, none seen only once; the ten largest take under 2.5%. The sequencing input was peripheral blood mononuclear cells. All receptors come from a human donor with common variable immunodeficiency.

In its sample, this clone was seen a few times. The read stops 3 residues short of the end of the CDR3; the missing end is completed from the germline J gene. The chain links TRBV6-1 to TRBJ1-6; possibly TRBD1 for D (6 bases). Germline V gives CDR1 MNHNS, CDR2 SASEGT. With 4 bases removed from V and 2 bases from J, the gap between germline ends came to 12 bases. The CDR3 extends over 16 amino acids. CDR3 DNA (partial): TGTGCCAGCAGTGGAGGGGGGGGTGCCTATAATTCACCC. Protein sequence: CASSGGGGAYNSP. Given in full, the CDR3 is CASSGGGGAYNSPLHF.

This clone was seen ten or more times. The missing CDR3 end, 3 residues past where the read stops, is filled in from the germline J gene. The V and J genes are TRBV3-1 (or the pseudogene TRBV3-2) and TRBJ2-4, with TRBD1 as a possible D gene (6 bases). The V end lost 4 bases, the J end lost 0 bases, and 13 bases lay between the germline ends. The CDR3 is 16 residues long. Germline CDR1 reads LGHDT; CDR2 reads YNNKEL (reference sequence). Partial CDR3 DNA: TGTGCCAGCAGCCGATATGGACAGCTAGCCAAAAACATT. Amino acid sequence: CASSRYGQLAKNI. The CDR3 in full is CASSRYGQLAKNIQYF.

Concerning this clone: The read halts 3 residues ahead of the CDR3 end, with the missing end drawn from the germline J gene. Other nucleotide sequences in the sample specify the same CDR3. The rearrangement joins TRBV5-6 to TRBJ1-1; the match to TRBD1 covers 9 bases. The CDR3 has 14 amino acids. The J segment lost 5 bases and the V segment lost 4 bases, leaving 6 bases of the junction unmatched. Germline loops: CDR1 SGHDT, CDR2 YYEEEE. The CDR3 sequence: CASSEMTGGTEAFF. The sequenced part of the CDR3 DNA is TGTGCCAGCAGCGAGATGACAGGGGGGACTGAA.

This clone was detected ten times or more. The CDR3 extends 3 residues past the end of the read, so its final part is completed from the germline J gene. V is TRBV18 and J is TRBJ2-2, with 12 bases fitting TRBD1. Looked up from germline, CDR1 is KGHSH and CDR2 is LQKENI. The ends lost 3 bases at V and 6 bases at J; junction bases unmatched: 8. The CDR3 runs 17 residues. CDR3 sequence reads: CASSPTGTGGSAGELFF. CDR3 bases read: TGTGCCAGCTCACCTACCGGGACAGGGGGCTCCGCCGGGGAG.

In its sample, this clone ranks as medium-sized. The CDR3 is cut off 3 residues early in the read; its end comes from the germline J gene. The chain has TRBV19 and TRBJ2-1, with 8 bases fitting TRBD1. Germline V gene sequence: CDR1 LNHDA, CDR2 SQIVND (reference sequence). V was clipped by 4 bases and J by 3 bases; unmatched bases: 5. CDR3 length: 15 residues. CDR3 region: CASSTEGTGYNEQFF. The sequenced CDR3 bases are TGTGCCAGTAGTACCGAGGGGACAGGCTACAATGAG.

This clone was detected only a few times. The CDR3 end lies 3 residues beyond the end of the read and is filled in from the germline J gene. Additional DNA sequences in this sample encode the identical CDR3. The chain uses TRBV10-3 and TRBJ2-7; a possible D gene is TRBD2 (7 bases). From germline, CDR1 is ENHRY and CDR2 SYGVKD. CDR3 length: 14 amino acids. V lost 4 bases and J lost 2, with 12 bases in between. The covered CDR3 bases are TGTGCCATCAGTGGGAGGGGGGGGGCCTACGAG. Residues: CAISGRGGAYE. The CDR3 as a whole reads CAISGRGGAYEQYF.

This clone was counted many times. The read stops 3 residues short of the end of the CDR3; the missing end is completed from the germline J gene. The V gene is TRBV5-1, the J gene TRBJ2-5; 9 bases line up with TRBD2. The CDR3 is 15 residues long. Germline CDR1 reads SGHRS; CDR2 reads YFSETQ. V lost 4 bases, J lost 2 bases, and 6 bases stayed unmatched. This CDR3 is CASSAAAGGQETQYF. Partial CDR3 DNA: TGCGCCAGCAGCGCCGCTGCGGGGGGGCAAGAGACC. Combining the CDR3 with reference TRBV5-1 and TRBJ2-5 gives the whole variable domain KAGVTQTPRYLIKTRGQQVTLSCSPISGHRSVSWYQQTPGQGLQFLFEYFSETQRNKGNFPGRFSGRQFSNSRSEMNVSTLELGDSALYLCASSAAAGGQETQYFGPGTRLLVL.

This clone was found many times. The sequenced fragment ends 3 residues before the CDR3 boundary, so the rest is inferred from the germline J gene. This sequence joins TRBV4-1 and TRBJ2-5, with 11 bases lining up with TRBD2. CDR3 length: 17 amino acids. CDR1 and CDR2 (germline): MGHRA, YSYEKL. The trim removed 0 bases at V and 5 bases at J, leaving 8 bases unmatched. The CDR3: CASSQDETSGGGETQYF. CDR3 DNA, as far as it was read: TGCGCCAGCAGCCAAGACGAAACTAGCGGGGGTGGGGAGACC.

This clone has at least ten counts. The CDR3 extends 3 residues past the end of the read, so its final part is completed from the germline J gene. V usage is TRBV20-1 and J usage is TRBJ2-5, with 10 bases identical to TRBD2. Germline CDR1 DFQATT, CDR2 SNEGSKA (reference sequence). Trimming at V came to 3 bases and at J to 5 bases, leaving 9 bases not matched to a gene. The CDR3 totals 15 residues. CDR3 DNA, as far as it was read: TGCAGTGCTAGTCCCCAGCGGGGGGGCCGGGAGACC. Amino acid sequence: CSASPQRGGRET. Given in full, the CDR3 is CSASPQRGGRETQYF.

This clone was observed many times. The read terminates 3 residues before the CDR3 end, so the remaining end is supplied by the germline J gene. V and J are TRBV7-2 and TRBJ1-5; maybe TRBD1 (5 bases). The CDR3 has 16 amino acids. CDR1 is SGHTA and CDR2 is FQGNSA in the germline V gene. The part of the CDR3 DNA that was read is TGTGCAAGTCGCTTAGCGCGGTCAGGGATGGGTCAGCCC. Amino acids: CASRLARSGMGQP. The whole CDR3 sequence reads CASRLARSGMGQPQHF.

This clone was detected many times. The read comes to an end 3 residues before the CDR3 does, leaving the germline J gene to fill in the end. The V call is TRBV30, the J call TRBJ2-3; 11 positions agree with TRBD2. CDR1 and CDR2 (germline): GTSNPN, SVGIG (reference sequence). CDR3 length: 13 residues. V lost 4 bases to trimming and J lost 5 bases; unmatched junction nucleotides: 2. The CDR3 DNA, read in part, is TGTGCCTGGAACGGACTAGCGGGAGATACG. Translating it yields CAWNGLAGDT. From start to end, the CDR3 is CAWNGLAGDTQYF.

This clone was observed at least ten times. Read sequence stops 3 residues before the CDR3 end, and the germline J gene provides the missing end. The chain carries TRBV9 and TRBJ2-6; maybe TRBD1 (6 bases). Trimming left V 4 bases short and J 0 bases short, with 20 bases between. The length of the CDR3 is 19 residues. In germline, CDR1 is SGDLS, CDR2 YYNGEE. CDR3 loop: CASSSYRVLGTSGANVLTF. CDR3 DNA, as far as it was read: TGTGCCAGCAGCTCGTACAGGGTCTTGGGGACCTCTGGGGCCAACGTC.

This clone has at least ten counts. The sequenced fragment ends 3 residues before the CDR3 boundary, so the rest is inferred from the germline J gene. The chain is built from TRBV5-1 and TRBJ2-3; D possibly corresponds to TRBD2 (5 bases). Germline V CDR1 and CDR2: SGHRS, YFSETQ. Between the trimmed V and J ends, which lost 0 bases and 6 bases, there was a span of 5 bases. The length of the CDR3 is 12 residues. The covered CDR3 bases are TGCGCCAGCAGCTTGGGCGGGGATACG. Translated, it gives CASSLGGDT. The full CDR3 sequence reads CASSLGGDTQYF.

At least ten counts were recorded for this clone. The read terminates 3 residues before the CDR3 end, so the remaining end is supplied by the germline J gene. The chain uses TRBV3-1 (or the pseudogene TRBV3-2) and TRBJ1-2, with a weak D call TRBD1 (5 bases). Germline CDR1 and CDR2: LGHDT and YNNKEL (reference sequence). The CDR3 runs to 16 residues. Incomplete CDR3 DNA: TGTGCCAGCAGCCACCCTCTAGGGGCAGAGGGATGGGGC. Its translation is CASSHPLGAEGWG. The whole CDR3 sequence is CASSHPLGAEGWGYTF.

There are many counts of this clone. One junction end does not reproduce the germline sequence, and a read error may be involved. The read terminates 3 residues ahead of where the CDR3 ends, so the germline J gene completes it. This chain joins TRBV7-7 and TRBJ1-6, with a weak D call TRBD1 (5 bases). This CDR3 is built from 13 residues. Germline CDR1 SSHAT, CDR2 FNYEAQ (reference sequence). This chain's CDR3 is CASSNGGSSPLHF. The sequenced CDR3 bases are TGTGCTAGCAGCAATGGGGGGTCCTCACCC.

This clone has ten or more counts. The read terminates 3 residues ahead of where the CDR3 ends, so the germline J gene completes it. The rearrangement uses TRBV6-4 and TRBJ2-3; 9 nucleotides line up with TRBD2. The ends lost 0 bases at V and 4 bases at J; junction bases unmatched: 2. CDR1 and CDR2 (germline): MRHNA, SNTAGT. The CDR3 has 15 amino acids. The CDR3 spells CASSDSRGGSDTQYF. CDR3 DNA (partial): TGTGCCAGCAGTGACTCGCGGGGGGGGTCAGATACG.

This clone has a count of ten or more. From the germline J gene comes the end of the CDR3, since the read stops 3 residues before it. This sequence joins TRBV9 and TRBJ2-2; 9 bases map to TRBD2. The CDR3 runs 16 residues. The trim removed 2 bases at V and 2 bases at J, leaving 4 bases unmatched. Germline-derived CDR1 and CDR2 are SGDLS and YYNGEE. The CDR3 loop is CASSVTSGLNTGELFF. The DNA read from the CDR3 is TGTGCCAGCAGCGTGACTAGCGGCCTCAACACCGGGGAG.

Many counts were recorded for this clone. The junction departs from germline at one end; a sequencing error may be responsible. CDR3 bases read: TGTGCTAGCAGCTTAGCGTCAGGGGGCGGAGAGACC. Translation: CASSLASGGGET. The CDR3 in full is CASSLASGGGETQYF. This chain connects TRBV7-7 to TRBJ2-5, with 8 positions matching TRBD1. The read comes to an end 3 residues before the CDR3 does, leaving the germline J gene to fill in the end. Germline loops: CDR1 SSHAT, CDR2 FNYEAQ (reference sequence). The CDR3 has 15 amino acids.

This clone has a count of ten or more. The CDR3 DNA, read in part, is TGTGCCAGCAGCTTAAAGGCAGGGGGCTACGAG. Its translation is CASSLKAGGYE. In full, the CDR3 reads CASSLKAGGYEQYF. The genes are TRBV7-2 and TRBJ2-7, with TRBD1 identical over 7 bases. The read ends 3 residues shy of where the CDR3 ends; the end is completed using the germline J gene. With 2 bases clipped from V and 3 bases from J, the junction kept 4 bases outside the gene matches. From germline, CDR1 is SGHTA and CDR2 FQGNSA. The CDR3 spans 14 residues.

This clone was seen many times. Read sequence stops 3 residues before the CDR3 end, and the germline J gene provides the missing end. The chain uses TRBV28 and TRBJ2-4; tentative D call: TRBD1 (5 bases). The V and J ends lost 3 bases and 0 bases respectively, with 6 bases between them. CDR3 length: 14 amino acids. CDR1 is MDHEN, CDR2 SYDVKM, per germline. The DNA read from the CDR3 is TGTGCCAGCAGTTTCCAGGGAGCCAAAAACATT. This sequence encodes CASSFQGAKNI. The full CDR3 reads CASSFQGAKNIQYF.

This clone was recorded at least ten times. From the germline J gene comes the end of the CDR3, since the read stops 3 residues before it. The chain uses TRBV5-1 and TRBJ1-5; tentative D call: TRBD1 (6 bases). V lost 1 base to trimming and J lost 5 bases, with 13 bases between them. The germline V gene has CDR1 SGHRS and CDR2 YFSETQ. The CDR3 contains 15 residues. The part of the CDR3 DNA that was read is TGCGCCAGCAGCTTGATGGGGGCGGGAGATCAGCCC. This codes for CASSLMGAGDQP. The whole CDR3 sequence reads CASSLMGAGDQPQHF.

This clone showed up many times. The CDR3 end falls 3 residues outside the read, so it is completed with the germline J gene. This chain joins TRBV7-4 and TRBJ2-7; 9 nucleotides match TRBD1. There are 13 residues in the CDR3. The V segment lost 5 bases and the J segment 5 bases; nucleotides outside the gene matches: 4. Germline V gene lookup returns CDR1 SGHVT and CDR2 SQSDAQ. This chain's CDR3 is CASSTRQGDEQYF. The CDR3 bases that were read are TGTGCCAGCAGCACCAGACAGGGGGACGAG.

This clone has ten or more counts. The read stops 3 residues short of the end of the CDR3; the missing end is completed from the germline J gene. The chain recombines TRBV20-1 with TRBJ2-3; no clear D gene. Germline V gene lookup returns CDR1 DFQATT and CDR2 SNEGSKA (reference sequence). The CDR3 totals 14 residues. V gave up 6 bases and J gave up 1 base, with 14 bases separating them. CDR3: CSAPAAMGTDTQYF. The CDR3 bases that were read are TGCAGTGCCCCGGCGGCGATGGGCACAGATACG.

This clone was recorded many times. The DNA ends 3 residues before the CDR3 does, and the rest of the CDR3 is filled in from the germline J gene. This chain links TRBV7-3 with TRBJ2-1, with D possibly being TRBD2 (5 bases). CDR1 SGHTA and CDR2 FQGTGA come from the germline V gene. There are 18 residues in the CDR3. The ends were cut back, 5 bases at V and 0 bases at J, with 20 bases in the middle. CDR3 residues: CASSPDRPGRGSYNEQFF. The CDR3 DNA, read in part, is TGTGCCAGCAGCCCCGATAGGCCAGGCCGGGGCTCCTACAATGAG.

This clone has a count of ten or more. The read gets to within 3 residues of the CDR3 end, and the germline J gene fills in the rest. The chain combines TRBV7-3 with TRBJ2-3; no clear D. CDR1 is SGHTA, CDR2 FQGTGA, per germline. Trimming left V 4 bases short and J 1 base short, with 12 bases between. The CDR3 is made up of 15 amino acids. The covered CDR3 bases are TGTGCCAGCAGCTACCTCGCTCAGGGCACAGATACG. As protein: CASSYLAQGTDT. Given in full, the CDR3 is CASSYLAQGTDTQYF.